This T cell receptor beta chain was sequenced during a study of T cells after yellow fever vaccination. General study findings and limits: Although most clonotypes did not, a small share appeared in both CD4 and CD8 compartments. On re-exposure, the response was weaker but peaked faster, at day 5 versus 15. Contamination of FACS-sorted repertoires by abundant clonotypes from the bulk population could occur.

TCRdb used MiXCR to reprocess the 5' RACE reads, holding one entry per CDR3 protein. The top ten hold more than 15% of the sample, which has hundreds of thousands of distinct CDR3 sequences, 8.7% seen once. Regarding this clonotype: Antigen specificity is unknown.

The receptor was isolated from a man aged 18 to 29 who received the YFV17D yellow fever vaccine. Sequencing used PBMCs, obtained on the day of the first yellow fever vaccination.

The CDR3 spells CASSLPRTVQFF. CDR3 nucleotide sequence: TGTGCCAGCAGTTTACCTAGGACAGTACAGTTCTTC. The genes are TRBV12-3 or TRBV12-4 and TRBJ2-1; tentative D call: TRBD1 (6 bases). The CDR3 contains 12 residues. V lost 2 bases, J lost 13 bases, and 12 bases lay in between.